The 12 T cell receptor beta chains below come from one sample, sequenced in a study of shared clonotypes between healthy human individuals. Assay: immunoSEQ multiplex PCR; the TCRdb copy retains only in-frame clones and omits some. Of roughly 890,000 clones detected, approximately 92% appear once; the ten largest clones hold 24%. It was CD45RO-negative cells, positively selected for CCR7, that made up naive CD8 cells, with terminally differentiated effector memory CD45RA+ cells excluded. The sequencing input was naive CD8+ T cells sorted from blood. These receptor sequences come from a man aged 25 to 40 in good health.

This chain connects TRBV6-1 to TRBJ2-5; 12 bases fit TRBD2. The V segment lost 3 bases and the J segment 2 bases; nucleotides outside the gene matches: 7. CDR1 and CDR2 (germline): MNHNS, SASEGT. The CDR3 has 17 residues. The CDR3, as DNA: TGTGCCAGCAGTGAGGGACCGGGACTAGCGGGTCAAGAGACCCAGTACTTC. It yields the protein CASSEGPGLAGQETQYF.

This clone was detected once. The V gene is TRBV7-3, the J gene TRBJ2-3; D is tentatively TRBD1 or TRBD2 (5 bases each). Germline V gene data show CDR1 as SGHTA and CDR2 as FQGTGA. V shed 4 bases and J shed 4 bases, with 15 bases lying between them. The CDR3 extends over 15 amino acids. The CDR3 coding sequence is TGTGCCAGCAGCTCGGGGCACATCCAACCAGATACGCAGTATTTT. It is translated as CASSSGHIQPDTQYF.

This rearrangement joins TRBV7-8 to TRBJ1-1, with TRBD1 identical over 7 bases. Germline V gene sequence: CDR1 SGHVS, CDR2 FQNEAQ. The junction had 5 bases not matched to a gene; V was cut back by 4 bases and J by 0 bases. The CDR3 length is 15 residues. The CDR3 loop is CASSSGTVMNTEAFF. The CDR3 coding sequence is TGTGCCAGCAGCTCCGGGACAGTAATGAACACTGAAGCTTTCTTT.

This chain joins TRBV18 and TRBJ2-1; D perhaps matches TRBD1 (5 bases). The CDR3 covers 17 residues. The germline gives CDR1 KGHSH, CDR2 LQKENI. V shed 1 base and J shed 0 bases, with 13 bases lying between them. CDR3 residues: CASSPLDSEPSYNEQFF. In DNA, the CDR3 is TGTGCCAGCTCACCACTCGACAGCGAACCCTCCTACAATGAGCAGTTCTTC.

The rearrangement joins TRBV21-1 to TRBJ2-1; the tabulated D call, TRBD1, remains unverified against the DNA. TRBV21-1 is described as a pseudogene. The CDR3 has 13 amino acids. In DNA, the CDR3 is TGTGCCAGCCGACAGGGGAATGGGAATGAGCAGTTCTTC. Encoded protein: CASRQGNGNEQFF.

The V gene is TRBV27, the J gene TRBJ1-3; D gene uncertain. The germline V and J ends were trimmed by 5 bases and 0 bases, with 8 bases remaining between them. The germline CDR1 and CDR2 sequences are MNHEY and SMNVEV (reference sequence). This CDR3 spans 14 amino acids. The CDR3 coding sequence is TGTGCCAGCAGTCCCTACTTCTCTGGAAACACCATATATTTT. Translated, it gives CASSPYFSGNTIYF.

The chain combines TRBV27 with TRBJ2-2; no firm D call. This CDR3 spans 15 amino acids. Deletions cut 4 bases from V and 5 bases from J, with 14 bases between. In germline, CDR1 is MNHEY, CDR2 SMNVEV (reference sequence). CDR3 region: CASSSHLTRTGELFF. Written as DNA, the CDR3 is TGTGCCAGCAGTTCGCACCTGACGAGGACCGGGGAGCTGTTTTTT.

Regarding this clone: Other DNA sequences within the sample encode an identical CDR3. The chain combines TRBV2 with TRBJ2-6; TRBD2 is a possible D gene (5 bases). The germline V gene encodes CDR1 SNHLY and CDR2 FYNNEI. The V end lost 6 bases, the J end lost 1 base, and 7 bases lay between the germline ends. The CDR3 loop spans 14 amino acids. CDR3 DNA: TGTGCCAGCAGCCGGGGATCTGGGGCCAACGTCCTGACTTTC. Amino acids: CASSRGSGANVLTF. Using reference TRBV2 and TRBJ2-6 for the parts outside the CDR3, the full variable domain is EPEVTQTPSHQVTQMGQEVILRCVPISNHLYFYWYRQILGQKVEFLVSFYNNEISEKSEIFDDQFSVERPDGSNFTLKIRSTKLEDSAMYFCASSRGSGANVLTFGAGSRLTVL.

The chain links TRBV7-9 to TRBJ1-5; 8 positions match TRBD1. Unmatched junction bases numbered 5, after V lost 5 bases and J lost 2 bases. CDR3 length equals 15 residues. Germline-derived CDR1 and CDR2 are SEHNR and FQNEAQ (reference sequence). CDR3 nucleotide sequence: TGTGCCAGCAGCAAGACAGGGGCGGGCAATCAGCCCCAGCATTTT. It translates to CASSKTGAGNQPQHF.

J is TRBJ2-7 and V is TRBV28; D is uncertain. CDR3 size: 12 residues. Trimming cost V 6 bases and J 6 bases, with 12 bases left between them. The germline gives CDR1 MDHEN, CDR2 SYDVKM. CDR3 in DNA: TGTGCCAGCAGCCTTGCGACTGTCGAGCAGTACTTC. It encodes CASSLATVEQYF.

V and J are TRBV7-9 and TRBJ2-7, with 9 bases lining up with TRBD2. CDR3 length equals 17 residues. Germline loops: CDR1 SEHNR, CDR2 FQNEAQ (reference sequence). V lost 3 bases and J lost 3; bases outside the gene matches: 12. The CDR3 is CASSFDLGGRVGYEQYF. DNA for the CDR3: TGTGCCAGCAGCTTTGACCTTGGCGGGAGGGTCGGCTACGAGCAGTACTTC.

The J gene is TRBJ2-7, the V gene TRBV7-9, with a possible D match to TRBD1 (6 bases). In germline, CDR1 is SEHNR, CDR2 FQNEAQ (reference sequence). The CDR3 length is 15 residues. Trimming removed 5 bases at V and 2 bases at J, with 16 bases between. CDR3 nucleotide sequence: TGTGCCAGCAGCGCCCCGGGACATCCAACCTACGAGCAGTACTTC. Translated: CASSAPGHPTYEQYF.